This T cell receptor (beta chain) was recovered during a study of cytomegalovirus exposure and HLA in healthy donors. General study points: The authors considered a cluster of highly shared sequence variants likely to be a sequencing artifact. Reportedly, a later analysis found an Asian-associated ancestry cluster had fewer N-insertions than the approximately 600-donor mean. TCR beta sequences reportedly predicted most subjects' HLA-A and HLA-B alleles accurately. V- and J-gene trimming in TCR beta was tied to a missense DCLRE1C variant by an analysis performed later.

Details on this clone: As yet, its antigen is unknown.

The CDR3 runs to 12 residues. The ends were cut back, 6 bases at V and 5 bases at J, with 10 bases in the middle. Germline assignment: CDR1 MNHEY and CDR2 SMNVEV (reference sequence). Primers included in the PCR were 60 Vbeta and 13 Jbeta primers. Clones were read by immunoSEQ multiplex PCR, and TCRdb kept only the in-frame ones, dropping some. The sample lists about 160,000 clones, around 83% occurring once. The rearrangement uses TRBV27 and TRBJ1-2; the D gene is possibly TRBD1 (5 bases). The sample comprised PBMCs. This receptor was obtained from a male donor in good health and CMV-seropositive. The DNA for the CDR3 is TGTGCCAGCAGCCTCTCAGGGTATGGCTACACCTTC. Residues: CASSLSGYGYTF.